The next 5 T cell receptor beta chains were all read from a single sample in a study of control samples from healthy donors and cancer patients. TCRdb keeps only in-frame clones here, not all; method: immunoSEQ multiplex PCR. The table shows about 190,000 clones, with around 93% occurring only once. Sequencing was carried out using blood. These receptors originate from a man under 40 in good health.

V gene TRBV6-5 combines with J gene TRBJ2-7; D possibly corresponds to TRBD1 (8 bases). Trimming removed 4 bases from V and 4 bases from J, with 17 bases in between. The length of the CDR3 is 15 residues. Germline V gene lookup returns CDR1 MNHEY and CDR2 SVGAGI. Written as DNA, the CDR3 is TGTGCCAGCAGTTCTAGAACAGGGGGGGGTTACGAGCAGTACTTC. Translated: CASSSRTGGGYEQYF.

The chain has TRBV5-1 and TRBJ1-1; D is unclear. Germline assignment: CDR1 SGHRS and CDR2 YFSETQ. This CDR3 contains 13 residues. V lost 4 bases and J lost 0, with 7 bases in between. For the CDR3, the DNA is TGCGCCAGCAGCCAAGTAATGAACACTGAAGCTTTCTTT. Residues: CASSQVMNTEAFF.

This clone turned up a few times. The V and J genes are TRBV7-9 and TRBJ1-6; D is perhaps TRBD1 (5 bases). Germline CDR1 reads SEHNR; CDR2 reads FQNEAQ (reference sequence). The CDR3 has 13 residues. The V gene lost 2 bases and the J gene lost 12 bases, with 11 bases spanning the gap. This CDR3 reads CASSLRDLEPLHF. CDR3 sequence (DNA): TGTGCCAGCAGCTTAAGGGACTTGGAACCCCTCCACTTT.

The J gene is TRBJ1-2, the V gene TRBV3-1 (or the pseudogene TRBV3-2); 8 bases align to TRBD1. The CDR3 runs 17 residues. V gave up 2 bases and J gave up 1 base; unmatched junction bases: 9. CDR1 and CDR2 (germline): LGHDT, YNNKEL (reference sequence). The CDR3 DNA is TGTGCCAGCAGCCAAAAATGGAGACAGGGGATTAACTATGGCTACACCTTC. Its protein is CASSQKWRQGINYGYTF.

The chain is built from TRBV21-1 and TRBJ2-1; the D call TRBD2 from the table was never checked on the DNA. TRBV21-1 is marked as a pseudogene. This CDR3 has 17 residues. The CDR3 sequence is CASSKGDRGCPYNEQFF. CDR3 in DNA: TGTGCCAGCAGCAAAGGGGATAGAGGGTGTCCCTACAATGAGCAGTTCTTC.